The 29 T cell receptor beta chains listed next were all sequenced from one sample in a study of cytomegalovirus exposure and HLA in healthy donors. It was with 60 Vbeta and 13 Jbeta primers that the PCR ran. Assay used: immunoSEQ multiplex PCR; TCRdb lists only in-frame clones, some missing. The repertoire consists of hundreds of thousands of clones, with 82% occurring once and the leading ten covering roughly 5.5%. Material for sequencing was PBMCs. These receptors were obtained from a man aged 40-55 years in good health and CMV-seropositive.

This chain connects TRBV5-1 to TRBJ1-2, with 7 bases that match TRBD1. V dropped 0 bases and J dropped 2; count of bases not matched to a gene: 7. The CDR3 covers 16 residues. Germline V gene sequence: CDR1 SGHRS, CDR2 YFSETQ. CDR3 in DNA: TGCGCCAGCAGCTTGGAACCCGGACAGGCGAACTATGGCTACACCTTC. This gives the protein CASSLEPGQANYGYTF.

In DNA, the CDR3 is TGCAGCGCTGAGCGGGAGGGCCTGGCCGGGGAGCTGTTTTTT. Its translation: CSAEREGLAGELFF. The V gene is TRBV29-1, the J gene TRBJ2-2; 10 bases line up with TRBD2. The CDR3 sequence is 14 residues long. The germline V gene encodes CDR1 SQVTM and CDR2 ANQGSEA. With 7 bases clipped from V and 6 bases from J, the junction kept 8 bases outside the gene matches.

The chain carries TRBV19 and TRBJ1-1; D uncertain. V lost 5 bases, J lost 0 bases, and 13 bases lay in between. CDR1 is LNHDA, CDR2 SQIVND, per germline (reference sequence). This CDR3 spans 15 amino acids. Here the CDR3 reads CASSEGRGLNTEAFF. The DNA for the CDR3 is TGTGCCAGTAGTGAGGGTCGAGGCTTGAACACTGAAGCTTTCTTT.

This rearrangement joins TRBV7-8 to TRBJ1-1; D is possibly TRBD1 (5 bases). Trimming cost V 7 bases and J 4 bases, with 13 bases left between them. Germline assignment: CDR1 SGHVS and CDR2 FQNEAQ. This CDR3 spans 13 amino acids. The CDR3, as DNA: TGTGCCAGCATCGTTCCCGGGGGCACTGAAGCTTTCTTT. Translation gives CASIVPGGTEAFF.

The chain joins TRBV5-1 to TRBJ2-5, with 8 nucleotides matching TRBD2. The ends lost 6 bases at V and 3 bases at J; junction bases unmatched: 10. This CDR3 comprises 15 residues. CDR1 is SGHRS and CDR2 is YFSETQ in the germline V gene. DNA of the CDR3: TGCGCCAGCACCGCGACTAGCGCAGGGAAAGAGACCCAGTACTTC. Translated: CASTATSAGKETQYF.

The rearrangement uses TRBV2 and TRBJ2-6; 7 positions match TRBD1. Germline V gene lookup returns CDR1 SNHLY and CDR2 FYNNEI. V lost 7 bases to trimming and J lost 2 bases; unmatched junction nucleotides: 14. The CDR3 contains 18 residues. The CDR3 DNA reads as TGTGCCAGCACCGGGACAGTTTTATTGCCGGCTGGGGCCAACGTCCTGACTTTC. Translating gives CASTGTVLLPAGANVLTF. The full variable domain, its missing parts supplied by reference TRBV2 and TRBJ2-6, is EPEVTQTPSHQVTQMGQEVILRCVPISNHLYFYWYRQILGQKVEFLVSFYNNEISEKSEIFDDQFSVERPDGSNFTLKIRSTKLEDSAMYFCASTGTVLLPAGANVLTFGAGSRLTVL.

A few counts support this clone. The chain links TRBV4-1 to TRBJ2-5; TRBD2 matches at 7 bases. The CDR3 is made up of 14 amino acids. J gave up 5 bases and V 4 bases, and 7 bases lay outside the gene matches. Germline values: CDR1 MGHRA, CDR2 YSYEKL. This CDR3 is CASSRGGLGETQYF. CDR3 sequence (DNA): TGCGCCAGCAGCCGGGGGGGACTTGGGGAGACCCAGTACTTC.

The rearrangement links TRBV25-1 to TRBJ1-4, with D possibly matching TRBD1 (5 bases). This CDR3 is 15 amino acids long. V lost 2 bases, J lost 0 bases, and 7 bases lay in between. Germline loops: CDR1 MGHDK, CDR2 SYGVNS. The CDR3 coding sequence is TGTGCCAGCAGTGAACGGACACCAACTAATGAAAAACTGTTTTTT. Amino acid sequence: CASSERTPTNEKLFF.

To note about this clone: Germline and junction disagree at one end, which may indicate a read error. The chain joins TRBV6-5 to TRBJ1-1; D gene ambiguous. The CDR3 runs to 13 residues. Germline lookup yields CDR1 MNHEY and CDR2 SVGAGI. The chain's CDR3 is CASSYTENTEAFF. The CDR3 region has the DNA TGTGCCAGCAGTTATACGGAGAACACCGAAGCTTTCTTT.

This chain connects TRBV7-8 to TRBJ2-7; 9 nucleotides agree with TRBD2. The ends lost 0 bases at V and 2 bases at J; junction bases unmatched: 11. The CDR3 covers 18 residues. CDR1 is SGHVS and CDR2 is FQNEAQ in the germline V gene. The CDR3 nucleotides read TGTGCCAGCAGCTTAGCGCGAGCGGGAGGAGGGGACCCCTACGAGCAGTACTTC. Residues: CASSLARAGGGDPYEQYF.

The chain recombines TRBV27 with TRBJ1-2; perhaps TRBD1 as D (5 bases). V lost 3 bases and J 8 bases, leaving 19 bases between the germline ends. CDR1 is MNHEY, CDR2 SMNVEV, per germline (reference sequence). This CDR3 has 15 residues. DNA of the CDR3: TGTGCCAGCAGTTTCGGTCGGGGGTTTAGGCAAGGCTACACCTTC. Translated: CASSFGRGFRQGYTF.

The chain carries TRBV9 and TRBJ2-2; D unresolved. The CDR3 contains 14 residues. With 0 bases removed from V and 2 bases from J, the gap between germline ends came to 5 bases. From germline, CDR1 is SGDLS and CDR2 YYNGEE. Here the CDR3 DNA reads TGTGCCAGCAGCGTAGATCCAAACACCGGGGAGCTGTTTTTT. Encoded protein: CASSVDPNTGELFF.

The chain is built from TRBV6-5 and TRBJ1-1; the match to TRBD1 covers 7 bases. With 5 bases clipped from V and 5 bases from J, the junction kept 11 bases outside the gene matches. The germline CDR1 and CDR2 sequences are MNHEY and SVGAGI. The CDR3 length is 15 residues. The CDR3 here is CASSHRTGGKTEAFF. The CDR3 nucleotides read TGTGCCAGCAGTCACCGGACAGGAGGGAAGACTGAAGCTTTCTTT.

In this sample, this clone turned up a few times. The chain joins TRBV5-1 to TRBJ1-5; D remains ambiguous. The V gene's germline CDR1 is SGHRS and CDR2 YFSETQ. The V gene lost 3 bases and the J gene lost 7 bases, with 5 bases spanning the gap. This CDR3 contains 11 residues. The DNA for the CDR3 is TGCGCCAGCAGCTACACGCAGCCCCAGCATTTT. As protein: CASSYTQPQHF. The full variable domain, rest sourced from reference TRBV5-1 and TRBJ1-5, is KAGVTQTPRYLIKTRGQQVTLSCSPISGHRSVSWYQQTPGQGLQFLFEYFSETQRNKGNFPGRFSGRQFSNSRSEMNVSTLELGDSALYLCASSYTQPQHFGDGTRLSIL.

The rearrangement joins TRBV5-1 to TRBJ2-1, with TRBD1 as a possible D gene (6 bases). This CDR3 has 14 amino acids. The germline V and J ends were trimmed by 0 bases and 7 bases, with 11 bases remaining between them. Germline values: CDR1 SGHRS, CDR2 YFSETQ. Here the CDR3 reads CASSLEGQGNEQFF. CDR3 DNA: TGCGCCAGCAGCTTGGAGGGTCAGGGGAATGAGCAGTTCTTC.

This chain links TRBV19 with TRBJ1-1; TRBD1 might be the D (5 bases). V lost 7 bases and J lost 5, with 11 bases in between. The CDR3 is 12 amino acids. Germline V gives CDR1 LNHDA, CDR2 SQIVND (reference sequence). CDR3 loop: CASTPGGTEAFF. DNA for the CDR3: TGTGCCAGTACCCCGGGGGGTACTGAAGCTTTCTTT.

The chain carries TRBV5-8 and TRBJ1-1; no firm D call. The V gene's germline CDR1 is SGHTS and CDR2 YDEGEE. V was trimmed by 0 bases and J by 1 base, leaving 4 bases between them. The CDR3 length is 13 residues. In DNA, the CDR3 is TGTGCCAGCAGCTTGGATAGGAACACTGAAGCTTTCTTT. Translating it yields CASSLDRNTEAFF.

The chain uses TRBV5-6 and TRBJ2-7; TRBD2 matches 8 bases. Losses at the gene ends were 0 bases for V and 3 bases for J; bases not matched to a gene: 5. This CDR3 spans 15 amino acids. Germline assignment: CDR1 SGHDT and CDR2 YYEEEE. The DNA for the CDR3 is TGTGCCAGCAGCTTGGCCGGGACTAGTTACTACGAGCAGTACGTC. Amino acids: CASSLAGTSYYEQYV.

This chain connects TRBV9 to TRBJ2-4; TRBD2 agrees at 8 bases. Trimming at V came to 0 bases and at J to 0 bases, leaving 2 bases not matched to a gene. This CDR3 contains 16 residues. CDR1 is SGDLS and CDR2 is YYNGEE in the germline V gene. The chain's CDR3 is CASSVAGGEAKNIQYF. The CDR3 DNA reads as TGTGCCAGCAGCGTAGCCGGGGGGGAAGCCAAAAACATTCAGTACTTC.

This chain connects TRBV30 to TRBJ1-1; 11 bases are shared with TRBD1. The germline V gene has CDR1 GTSNPN and CDR2 SVGIG (reference sequence). V was clipped by 3 bases and J by 11 bases; unmatched bases: 5. This CDR3 has 12 residues. The CDR3 sequence is CAWRDRGRRAFF. The CDR3 nucleotides read TGTGCCTGGAGGGACAGGGGGCGCAGGGCTTTCTTT.

Points on this clone: One end of the junction is discordant with germline, which a read error may explain. This chain joins TRBV7-7 and TRBJ2-5; possible D gene TRBD1, 6 bases. The CDR3 is made up of 14 amino acids. Germline lookup yields CDR1 SSHAT and CDR2 FNYEAQ (reference sequence). CDR3: CASSHGTSQETQYF. As DNA, the CDR3 is TGTGCTAGCAGCCACGGGACATCTCAAGAGACCCAGTACTTC.

V and J are TRBV25-1 and TRBJ2-5, with D perhaps matching TRBD2 (5 bases). Germline loops: CDR1 MGHDK, CDR2 SYGVNS. Trimming left V 6 bases short and J 1 base short, with 15 bases between. The CDR3 runs 15 residues. This CDR3 reads CASRPHEGGQETQYF. CDR3 nucleotide sequence: TGTGCCAGCAGACCCCATGAGGGCGGCCAAGAGACCCAGTACTTC.

This clone was seen only once. V gene TRBV4-1 combines with J gene TRBJ1-2; a weak D match, TRBD1 (6 bases). The CDR3 runs 15 residues. Trimming shortened V by 2 bases and J by 3 bases, and 13 bases separated the two germline ends. Germline V gene data show CDR1 as MGHRA and CDR2 as YSYEKL. For the CDR3, the DNA is TGCGCCAGCAGCCAACCGTCACAGGGACACTATGGCTACACCTTC. Its protein is CASSQPSQGHYGYTF.

The J gene is TRBJ1-1, the V gene TRBV7-2; D perhaps matches TRBD1 (5 bases). The V gene lost 4 bases and the J gene lost 5 bases, with 14 bases spanning the gap. CDR1 SGHTA and CDR2 FQGNSA come from the germline V gene. The CDR3 loop spans 14 amino acids. CDR3: CASSSYSPGTEAFF. The CDR3 DNA reads as TGTGCCAGCAGCTCCTACTCCCCAGGGACTGAAGCTTTCTTT. Full variable domain (missing parts from reference TRBV7-2 and TRBJ1-1): GAGVSQSPSNKVTEKGKDVELRCDPISGHTALYWYRQSLGQGLEFLIYFQGNSAPDKSGLPSDRFSAERTGGSVSTLTIQRTQQEDSAVYLCASSSYSPGTEAFFGQGTRLTVV.

The genes are TRBV5-6 and TRBJ2-3; 11 bases align to TRBD1. Germline-derived CDR1 and CDR2 are SGHDT and YYEEEE. This CDR3 is built from 15 residues. J lost 4 bases, V lost 4 bases, and 5 bases had no gene match. The CDR3 region has the DNA TGTGCCAGCAGCAAGGACAGGGGGCTGCCAGATACGCAGTATTTT. Amino acid sequence: CASSKDRGLPDTQYF.

The V call is TRBV6-6, the J call TRBJ2-5, with D tentatively TRBD2 (5 bases). The CDR3 spans 11 residues. The germline CDR1 and CDR2 sequences are MNHNY and SVGAGI (reference sequence). V lost 5 bases to trimming and J lost 7 bases, with 8 bases between them. The CDR3 coding sequence is TGTGCCAGCAGTCCCGAGGGGACCCAGTACTTC. Translation: CASSPEGTQYF.

V and J are TRBV4-1 and TRBJ2-3, with a weak D call TRBD2 (5 bases). From germline, CDR1 is MGHRA and CDR2 YSYEKL. V gave up 0 bases and J gave up 3 bases, with 10 bases separating them. This CDR3 is built from 15 residues. This chain's CDR3 is CASSQDWLATDTQYF. The CDR3 coding sequence is TGCGCCAGCAGCCAAGATTGGCTAGCAACAGATACGCAGTATTTT.

This chain connects TRBV11-3 to TRBJ2-5; D uncertain. This CDR3 has 12 residues. From germline, CDR1 is SGHNT and CDR2 YENEEA. V lost 5 bases, J lost 7 bases, and 11 bases lay in between. The CDR3, as DNA: TGTGCCAGCAGCCCCCCTCAGGCGACCCAGTACTTC. Translating gives CASSPPQATQYF.

This sequence joins TRBV10-3 and TRBJ2-5; possibly TRBD2 for D (6 bases). The V and J ends lost 5 bases and 5 bases respectively, with 18 bases between them. The CDR3 is 15 residues long. Germline CDR1 is ENHRY and CDR2 is SYGVKD. CDR3 amino acids: CAISNREPSYETQYF. DNA for the CDR3: TGTGCCATCAGTAACCGGGAGCCCTCGTATGAGACCCAGTACTTC.